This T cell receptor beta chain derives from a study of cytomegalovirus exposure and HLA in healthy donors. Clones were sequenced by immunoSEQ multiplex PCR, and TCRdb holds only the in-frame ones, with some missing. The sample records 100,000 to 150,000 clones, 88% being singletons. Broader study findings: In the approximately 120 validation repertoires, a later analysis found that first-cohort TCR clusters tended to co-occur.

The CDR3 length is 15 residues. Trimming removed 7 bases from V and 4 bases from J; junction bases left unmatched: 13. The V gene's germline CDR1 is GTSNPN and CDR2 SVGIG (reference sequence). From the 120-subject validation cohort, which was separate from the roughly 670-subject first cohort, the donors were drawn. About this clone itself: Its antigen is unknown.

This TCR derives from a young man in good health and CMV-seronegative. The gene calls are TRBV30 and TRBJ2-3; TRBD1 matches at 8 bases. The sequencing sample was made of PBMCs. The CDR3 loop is CALLSTGALPDTQYF. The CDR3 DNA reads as TGTGCCTTACTATCGACAGGGGCGTTACCAGATACGCAGTATTTT.